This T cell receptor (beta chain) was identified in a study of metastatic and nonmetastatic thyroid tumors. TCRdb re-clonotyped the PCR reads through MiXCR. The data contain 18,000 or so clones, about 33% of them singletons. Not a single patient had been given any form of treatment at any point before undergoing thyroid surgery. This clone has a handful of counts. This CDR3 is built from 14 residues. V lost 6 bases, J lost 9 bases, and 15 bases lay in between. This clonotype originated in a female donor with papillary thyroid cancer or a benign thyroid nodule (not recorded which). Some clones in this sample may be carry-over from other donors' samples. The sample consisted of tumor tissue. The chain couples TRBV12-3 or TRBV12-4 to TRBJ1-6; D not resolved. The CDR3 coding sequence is TGTGCCAGCAGCCCAAGGGCCTCATCTTCACCCCTCCACTTT. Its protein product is CASSPRASSSPLHF.